This entry lists 20 T cell receptor beta chains sequenced from one sample in a study of cytomegalovirus exposure and HLA in healthy donors. A multiplex PCR was run with 60 Vbeta primers and 13 Jbeta primers. Data came from immunoSEQ multiplex PCR; TCRdb stores just in-frame clones and leaves some out. Found here are about 120,000 clones, roughly 76% of them singletons; the top ten hold 9.5% to 15%. The material sequenced was PBMCs. All receptors derive from a woman aged 40 to 55 in good health and CMV-seropositive.

This clone was observed a handful of times. CDR3 in DNA: TGCAGTGCTGCGACAGGGAGGGAAGCTTTCTTT. Translating gives CSAATGREAFF. The chain is built from TRBV20-1 and TRBJ1-1; 7 nucleotides agree with TRBD1. This CDR3 contains 11 residues. V was clipped by 5 bases and J by 8 bases; unmatched bases: 5. The germline CDR1 and CDR2 sequences are DFQATT and SNEGSKA (reference sequence).

The chain combines TRBV6-5 with TRBJ2-7, with D uncertain. Germline V gives CDR1 MNHEY, CDR2 SVGAGI. Trimming removed 5 bases at V and 2 bases at J, with 10 bases between. The CDR3 loop spans 13 amino acids. CDR3 region: CASSEAPPYEQYF. The CDR3 region has the DNA TGTGCCAGCAGTGAAGCCCCTCCCTACGAGCAGTACTTC.

This chain links TRBV5-1 with TRBJ2-2; the match to TRBD1 covers 11 bases. The CDR3 is 16 residues long. Germline CDR1 and CDR2: SGHRS and YFSETQ. The J segment lost 7 bases and the V segment lost 0 bases, leaving 5 bases of the junction unmatched. CDR3 bases: TGCGCCAGCAGCTTGGACGGGACAGGGGGTATCGGGGAGCTGTTTTTT. Its translation: CASSLDGTGGIGELFF.

The J gene is TRBJ1-2, the V gene TRBV7-9; no firm D call. The germline V gene encodes CDR1 SEHNR and CDR2 FQNEAQ (reference sequence). The CDR3 is made up of 13 amino acids. Trimming removed 3 bases at V and 4 bases at J, with 9 bases between. CDR3 sequence: CASSFNSIYGYTF. The CDR3 coding sequence is TGTGCCAGCAGCTTTAACAGTATCTATGGCTACACCTTC.

This clone was picked up one time. Germline is not matched at one junction end, which may reflect a read error. This chain links TRBV5-6 with TRBJ2-5; a weak D match, TRBD2 (5 bases). This CDR3 comprises 14 residues. CDR1 and CDR2 (germline): SGHDT, YYEEEE. In nucleotides, the CDR3 is TGTGCCAGCAGCTCCAGTCCGGGGATTGAGACCCAGCACTTC. Translation: CASSSSPGIETQHF. The complete variable domain, with remaining parts taken from reference TRBV5-6 and TRBJ2-5, reads DAGVTQSPTHLIKTRGQQVTLRCSPKSGHDTVSWYQQALGQGPQFIFQYYEEEERQRGNFPDRFSGHQFPNYSSELNVNALLLGDSALYLCASSSSPGIETQHFGPGTRLLVL.

The chain is built from TRBV28 and TRBJ2-5; TRBD2 aligns across 11 bases. This CDR3 spans 14 amino acids. The trim removed 6 bases at V and 3 bases at J, leaving 3 bases unmatched. Looked up from germline, CDR1 is MDHEN and CDR2 is SYDVKM. The CDR3 sequence: CASRSGLAEETQYF. The CDR3 DNA is TGTGCCAGCAGGTCGGGACTAGCGGAAGAGACCCAGTACTTC.

A single count supports this clone. This sequence joins TRBV5-1 and TRBJ1-1, with a weak D call TRBD1 (5 bases). CDR1 SGHRS and CDR2 YFSETQ come from the germline V gene. There are 12 residues in the CDR3. V was clipped by 7 bases and J by 5 bases, with 12 bases between them. The CDR3 loop is CASSQGRTEAFF. In DNA, the CDR3 is TGCGCCAGCTCGCAGGGTCGTACTGAAGCTTTCTTT.

The chain links TRBV6-5 to TRBJ1-1, with 11 positions matching TRBD1. The germline V gene has CDR1 MNHEY and CDR2 SVGAGI. The V gene end was trimmed by 6 bases and the J gene end by 3 bases; junction bases not matched to a gene: 0. This CDR3 comprises 13 residues. CDR3 DNA: TGTGCCAGCAGGGACAGGGGGCACACTGAAGCTTTCTTT. Protein product: CASRDRGHTEAFF.

The genes are TRBV4-1 and TRBJ2-3, with a tentative D call TRBD1 (6 bases). CDR1 is MGHRA and CDR2 is YSYEKL in the germline V gene. V lost 4 bases and J lost 3, with 11 bases in between. The CDR3 extends over 14 amino acids. This chain's CDR3 is CASSRYDRTDTQYF. The CDR3 nucleotides are TGCGCCAGCAGCCGATACGACAGGACAGATACGCAGTATTTT.

CDR3 nucleotide sequence: TGTGCCAGCAGTTCTCCCTCAAGTCGGCAAGAGACCCAGTACTTC. Translating it yields CASSSPSSRQETQYF. V gene TRBV5-8 combines with J gene TRBJ2-5; D gene uncertain. Germline values: CDR1 SGHTS, CDR2 YDEGEE. This CDR3 contains 15 residues. V lost 5 bases, J lost 2 bases, and 16 bases lay in between. Supplemented by reference TRBV5-8 and TRBJ2-5, the full variable domain reads EAGVTQSPTHLIKTRGQQATLRCSPISGHTSVYWYQQALGLGLQFLLWYDEGEERNRGNFPPRFSGRQFPNYSSELNVNALELEDSALYLCASSSPSSRQETQYFGPGTRLLVL.

J is TRBJ1-5 and V is TRBV7-2; a possible D gene is TRBD1 (6 bases). The CDR3 sequence is 15 residues long. Germline CDR1 and CDR2: SGHTA and FQGNSA. Trimming took off 5 bases at V and 1 base at J, with 12 bases between the two ends. The CDR3 region has the DNA TGTGCCAGCAGCCCCGGCGGGGGCAGCAATCAGCCCCAGCATTTT. Translating it yields CASSPGGGSNQPQHF.

V is TRBV5-1 and J is TRBJ1-6; 7 nucleotides line up with TRBD1. The trim removed 0 bases at V and 10 bases at J, leaving 1 base unmatched. CDR1 and CDR2 from the germline V gene are SGHRS and YFSETQ. This CDR3 contains 13 residues. The CDR3 sequence is CASSLATGSPLHF. The CDR3 region has the DNA TGCGCCAGCAGCTTGGCGACAGGGTCACCCCTCCACTTT.

The J gene is TRBJ1-5, the V gene TRBV28; D is undetermined. The CDR3 length is 12 residues. Germline lookup yields CDR1 MDHEN and CDR2 SYDVKM. Trimming took 6 bases from V and 6 from J, leaving 9 bases between them. In nucleotides, the CDR3 is TGTGCCAGCAGAGCAGCGGCTCAGCCCCAGCATTTT. It is translated as CASRAAAQPQHF.

This clone appeared once. CDR3 sequence reads: CASDLAADTQYF. The CDR3 coding sequence is TGTGCCAGTGACTTGGCGGCAGATACGCAGTATTTT. The rearrangement uses TRBV2 and TRBJ2-3; D gene unclear. The CDR3 has 12 residues. Looked up from germline, CDR1 is SNHLY and CDR2 is FYNNEI. Trimming pared 9 bases from V and 4 bases from J, leaving 11 bases between.

The V and J genes are TRBV5-4 and TRBJ2-1, with TRBD1 matching over 9 bases. The CDR3 length is 15 residues. Germline V gives CDR1 SGHNT, CDR2 YYREEE (reference sequence). The J segment lost 6 bases and the V segment lost 3 bases, leaving 7 bases of the junction unmatched. CDR3 coding DNA: TGTGCCAGCAGCTGGGGGACAGGGACAAGCAATGAGCAGTTCTTC. It specifies CASSWGTGTSNEQFF.

The rearrangement uses TRBV7-2 and TRBJ2-3; 8 bases line up with TRBD2. V shed 1 base, J shed 7 bases, and the junction held 10 bases outside the gene matches. This CDR3 has 16 residues. Germline CDR1 is SGHTA and CDR2 is FQGNSA. The CDR3 sequence: CASSLGSGGAGNTQYF. CDR3 DNA sequence: TGTGCCAGCAGCTTAGGTTCCGGGGGGGCGGGGAATACGCAGTATTTT.

V usage is TRBV30 and J usage is TRBJ1-3, with D perhaps matching TRBD1 (5 bases). This CDR3 region has 15 residues. V was cut by 4 bases and J by 2 bases, with 15 bases left in between. In germline, CDR1 is GTSNPN, CDR2 SVGIG (reference sequence). In nucleotides, the CDR3 is TGTGCCTGGAATGACAAACAGGTCGCTGGAAACACCATATATTTT. This sequence encodes CAWNDKQVAGNTIYF.

The chain is built from TRBV6-1 and TRBJ2-7; D unresolved. Trimming pared 2 bases from V and 3 bases from J, leaving 11 bases between. CDR3 length: 14 residues. Germline assignment: CDR1 MNHNS and CDR2 SASEGT. CDR3 amino acids: CASSEPQINYEQYF. The DNA for the CDR3 is TGTGCCAGCAGTGAACCCCAGATAAACTACGAGCAGTACTTC.

The chain uses TRBV12-5 and TRBJ2-7, with 12 bases matching TRBD2. The V segment lost 0 bases and the J segment 2 bases; nucleotides outside the gene matches: 5. This CDR3 contains 17 residues. In germline, CDR1 is LGHNT, CDR2 FRNRAP. For the CDR3, the DNA is TGTGCTAGTGGTTTGGTACTATCTAGCGGGGGGGCCTACGAGCAGTACTTC. As protein: CASGLVLSSGGAYEQYF. Using reference TRBV12-5 and TRBJ2-7 for the parts outside the CDR3, the full variable domain is DARVTQTPRHKVTEMGQEVTMRCQPILGHNTVFWYRQTMMQGLELLAYFRNRAPLDDSGMPKDRFSAEMPDATLATLKIQPSEPRDSAVYFCASGLVLSSGGAYEQYFGPGTRLTVT.

The gene calls are TRBV10-3 and TRBJ2-2; no clear D. Per germline, CDR1 ENHRY and CDR2 SYGVKD. V was trimmed by 0 bases and J by 7 bases, leaving 9 bases between them. The CDR3 covers 14 residues. CDR3 amino acids: CAISESILSGELFF. CDR3 bases: TGTGCCATCAGTGAGTCGATCCTTAGCGGGGAGCTGTTTTTT.